The T cell receptor beta chain described here comes from a study of cytomegalovirus exposure and HLA in healthy donors (dated by TCRdb to about 2017). For the study in its entirety: An earlier analysis of some 620 of the donors reported about 280 Gb of sequence data and 90 million to 120 million unique TCR beta sequences obtained from around 170 million T cells. The genetic ancestry cluster associated with self-reported Caucasian donors included 65% to 90% of the roughly 390 genotyped donors. A separate validation cohort of more than 100 different subjects was used in addition to the 666-subject first cohort. The later analysis used no new phenotypic data to find candidate immune exposures, relying instead on TCR beta sequences and their occurrence across donors. The study used immunosequencing to profile the T cell repertoires of under 700 subjects and linked those repertoires to cytomegalovirus serostatus. The study combined high-throughput TCR immunosequencing, statistical association of individual TCRs with disease status, and machine learning to predict cytomegalovirus infection status. Donor age, sex, ethnicity and CMV serostatus were compiled together with the repertoire data. HLA typing covered class I and class II loci at four-digit resolution. In an earlier analysis of a few hundred of the donors, high-throughput TCR beta sequencing was used to judge whether each TCR beta V gene segment behaved as functional or pseudogenic. Every repertoire in the discovery cohort had been generated on one and the same sequencing platform. A later genetic analysis took genome-wide SNP genotypes for about 55% of the 666 donors and used that subset as a discovery cohort. Roughly 300 gigabases of sequencing data and tens of millions of unique TCR sequences were included in an early release covering roughly 700 HLA-typed donors. The number of donors typed differed by locus, with roughly 620-630 for A, B, C, DRB1 and DQB1, around 500 for DQA1, 606 for DPA1, and 400 to 490 for DPB1. On average, approximately 250,000 unique TCR beta nucleotide sequences were sequenced per donor among a few hundred genotyped donors of the cohort, with roughly 20% of those sequences being non-productive. The study aimed to test whether cataloging public T cell receptors could reveal signatures of past pathogen exposure. About five DR-DQ haplotypes were treated as single units for association and clustering because of strong linkage in the cohort. A later analysis re-analyzed previously published TCR beta repertoires from roughly 600 donors and added high-resolution HLA genotyping to study TCR occurrence patterns. What the research found in general, with its limitations: This cohort had only TCR beta chains sequenced, and the lack of alpha or paired-chain data limited which features could be detected. A further reported finding was that TCR beta sequences accurately predicted the HLA-A and HLA-B alleles for most subjects in the first cohort. Linkage disequilibrium might explain the correlated functional status among segregating V segments, but an unknown experimental factor could not be ruled out. HLA typing was unavailable for some donors at each locus, so association tests used only the typed subset. Specific HLA alleles were associated with roughly 16,000 TCR beta sequences at a false discovery rate of 0.05 in a later analysis. It was suggested by the authors that the approach could potentially be generalized to other disease states and immunological phenotypes. The classifier was reported to diagnose cytomegalovirus status with high specificity and sensitivity in both the original and validation cohorts. In a later analysis, most CMV-associated TCR beta chains were found to appear HLA-restricted, with HLA associations seemingly driven largely by CMV exposure. The earlier analysis of 587 of the donors excluded 15 to 20 rarely observed V segments, including chromosome 9 orphons, because counts were too low. In a later analysis, TCR association rates were found to vary across HLA loci, with the most associated TCRs seen for DRB1 alleles and the fewest for HLA-C alleles. The only immune exposure information available for the cohort was CMV serostatus. A group of highly shared sequence variants was considered likely to be a technical artifact of the sequencing pipeline. When HLA alleles, especially DR and DQ, strongly co-occurred, TCR associations were difficult to assign to individual alleles. Broadly in line with IMGT annotations, most TCR beta V segments showed up in productive rearrangements about 90% or about 30% of the time in an earlier analysis of around 600 of the donors. In a later analysis, HLA-associated TCR beta chains showed more clonal expansion and lower generation probabilities than non-associated chains that were equally common. In a later genetic analysis, a missense DCLRE1C variant was associated with V-gene and J-gene trimming of TCR beta chains, and the association was replicated in an independent cohort. Across donors, most TCR sequences were observed very rarely, whereas some public TCRs were present in many individuals. Presence/absence analyses assumed roughly uniform sequencing depth across donors, an assumption that may not hold. The study listed 150 to 200 TCR beta chains as associated with cytomegalovirus. Several of the top co-occurrence clusters appeared to be linked to parvovirus B19, influenza, CMV and Epstein-Barr virus, according to a later analysis. According to a later genetic analysis, donors in an Asian-associated ancestry cluster had fewer N-insertions in productive TCRs than the approximately 700-donor mean. A few of the identified cytomegalovirus-associated TCR beta chains were confirmed in vitro to be specific for cytomegalovirus antigens.

The library was obtained by the immunoSEQ multiplex PCR assay. For the multiplex PCR, a mixture combining 60 forward primers for TCR Vbeta segments and 13 reverse primers for TCR Jbeta segments was used. The CDR3 region of rearranged TCR beta genes was amplified from genomic DNA by a multiplex PCR assay. Amplified TCR beta libraries were sequenced as 87-base-pair reads on the Illumina HiSeq System. In the authors' own workflow: A later analysis counted approximately 76 million unique TCR beta chains across the 600 to 850 repertoires, and roughly 9.9 million of these chains were shared by at least two donors. To remove PCR and sequencing errors, raw reads were error-corrected and collapsed into unique sequences using a nearest-neighbor algorithm that merged closely related sequences. To assign V, D and J gene segments, CDR3 sequences were aligned to IMGT reference sequences. For a sequence to be retained, a match of at least six nucleotides to both a V gene segment and a J gene segment was required. Rearrangements were classified as productive when the CDR3 lacked stop codons and remained in frame with V and J, and all other rearrangements were classified as non-productive. CDR3 was defined by IMGT convention, running from the second conserved V-encoded cysteine to the conserved J-encoded phenylalanine. In an earlier analysis of more than 550 of the donors, sequences lacking an unambiguous match to a single V gene segment were excluded. In an earlier analysis of more than 500 of the donors, a V segment was called functional when productive rearrangements were above 56.7%, and segregating when the standard deviation between donors exceeded 5%. A statistical classification framework was built to diagnose cytomegalovirus status from the catalog of TCR beta chain sequences. A later analysis assigned V and J genes by comparing TCR nucleotide sequences with IMGT/GENE-DB human TR gene sequences. Using the TCRdist pipeline, a later analysis assigned CDR3 sequences along with most-parsimonious VDJ recombination scenarios. A later analysis defined each TCR beta chain by its CDR3 amino acid sequence plus V-gene family, and excluded reads lacking a unique V-gene family. A later analysis removed 592 highly shared, low-generation-probability nucleotide sequences to deal with suspected cross-contamination and a sequencing artifact. In a later analysis, a clonal expansion index for each public chain was calculated from normalized within-repertoire ranks of inferred template counts. In a later analysis, generation probabilities were computed with a VDJ recombination model fitted to out-of-frame rearrangements, and the resulting probabilities were checked against IGoR. Hypergeometric tests were used in a later analysis to score TCR-TCR, TCR-HLA and TCR-CMV co-occurrence, with a repertoire-size bias correction applied to the TCR pairs. In a later analysis, false discovery rates were estimated by permuting HLA or CMV assignments 20 times. In a later analysis, co-occurring TCRs were grouped with DBSCAN, and TCRdist sequence similarity was added when clustering was performed within HLA-allele-positive subsets. Repertoires with fewer than 30,000 or more than 120,000 public chains, plus five repertoires with anomalous nucleotide sharing, were excluded from co-occurrence clustering. TCRdb provides this immuneACCESS table in a form limited to in-frame rearrangements. Some clones are lacking; in checked studies, under half of them reflect an unresolved V gene, and why the rest are absent is not known. Clone size and V and J calls were adopted from that table, with D and trimming inferred from the DNA. The sample records fewer than 200,000 clones, about 80% of which are singletons. Roughly 2% of the sample is held by the ten biggest clonotypes.

The cohort comprised more than 550 healthy bone marrow donors. At the time of sampling, every cohort member was nominally healthy, though immune exposures that went unrecorded were likely present. The donor was CMV seronegative and belonged to the group of around 350 seronegative cohort members. Every donor gave a peripheral blood sample, and the peripheral blood mononuclear cells from that sample were used for TCR beta sequencing. Genomic DNA extraction from the blood cell samples was performed with the Qiagen DNeasy Blood Extraction Kit. As for this clone: This clone's antigen is unknown. This CDR3 fails to terminate in the conserved phenylalanine or tryptophan, so it likely reflects a read error. Because the CDR3's place on the DNA is in doubt, the DNA is left out and the CDR3 is given as listed by TCRdb.

This TCR was sampled from a man in his forties in good health and CMV-seronegative. The sample consisted of PBMCs.

The CDR3 here reads CASSPVGTGGLPL. This chain is built from TRBV18 and TRBJ1-1; the DNA was not compared with TRBD1, the D call given in the table. The germline V gene sets CDR1 to KGHSH and CDR2 to LQKENI. The CDR3 is 13 amino acids in total, end residues counted.